Listed here are 32 T cell receptor beta chains from one sample, sequenced in a study of cytomegalovirus exposure and HLA in healthy donors. The PCR was carried out with 60 Vbeta primers and 13 Jbeta primers. Some clones are missing from TCRdb's copy, which holds only in-frame ones; the method was immunoSEQ multiplex PCR. In the table there are 98,000 or so clones, roughly 75% of which are singletons. Sequenced sample: PBMCs. These receptors were collected from a woman aged 40 to 49 in good health and CMV-seronegative.

Only a few counts were recorded for this clone. The chain employs TRBV5-1 and TRBJ2-7; TRBD2 aligns across 8 bases. This CDR3 is built from 15 residues. Germline V gene lookup returns CDR1 SGHRS and CDR2 YFSETQ. The V and J ends lost 4 bases and 6 bases, in that order; junction bases with no gene match: 12. CDR3 in DNA: TGCGCCAGCAGCCCATGGACTAGCCGACTTGGCGAGCAGTACTTC. Its protein is CASSPWTSRLGEQYF.

As for this clone: The sample contains more than one DNA sequence encoding this CDR3. V gene TRBV27 combines with J gene TRBJ2-7; TRBD2 might be the D (5 bases). The V and J ends lost 5 bases and 1 base respectively, with 12 bases between them. The CDR3 extends over 14 amino acids. Germline CDR1 is MNHEY and CDR2 is SMNVEV (reference sequence). The CDR3 sequence is CASSGLAGSYEQYF. In DNA form, the CDR3 reads TGTGCCAGCAGTGGACTGGCCGGTTCCTACGAGCAGTACTTC.

The genes are TRBV7-9 and TRBJ2-7; TRBD1 might be the D (5 bases). The V end lost 6 bases, the J end lost 4 bases, and 10 bases lay between the germline ends. CDR3 length: 12 residues. Per the germline V gene, CDR1 is SEHNR and CDR2 is FQNEAQ (reference sequence). CDR3: CASSWSGYEQYF. The CDR3 bases are TGTGCCAGCAGTTGGTCAGGGTACGAGCAGTACTTC.

The chain links TRBV30 to TRBJ2-7; D is unclear. Trimming shortened V by 7 bases and J by 4 bases, and 29 bases separated the two germline ends. CDR3 length: 17 amino acids. Germline CDR1 and CDR2: GTSNPN and SVGIG (reference sequence). The CDR3 is CAYPPSLVVLYVYEQYF. CDR3 in DNA: TGTGCCTACCCCCCGTCACTGGTGGTATTGTATGTGTACGAGCAGTACTTC. The whole variable domain, filled in from reference TRBV30 and TRBJ2-7, reads SQTIHQWPATLVQPVGSPLSLECTVEGTSNPNLYWYRQAAGRGLQLLFYSVGIGQISSEVPQNLSASRPQDRQFILSSKKLLLSDSGFYLCAYPPSLVVLYVYEQYFGPGTRLTVT.

The V and J genes are TRBV7-2 and TRBJ1-1; D is unresolved. Germline V gives CDR1 SGHTA, CDR2 FQGNSA. The CDR3 loop spans 13 amino acids. The ends were cut back, 2 bases at V and 7 bases at J, with 11 bases in the middle. The CDR3 sequence is CASSLSLWFEAFF. The CDR3 nucleotides read TGTGCCAGCAGCTTAAGTCTATGGTTTGAAGCTTTCTTT. Full variable domain (remainder filled in from reference TRBV7-2 and TRBJ1-1): GAGVSQSPSNKVTEKGKDVELRCDPISGHTALYWYRQSLGQGLEFLIYFQGNSAPDKSGLPSDRFSAERTGGSVSTLTIQRTQQEDSAVYLCASSLSLWFEAFFGQGTRLTVV.

This clone was counted once. V is TRBV21-1 and J is TRBJ2-7; no check of the table's D call, TRBD2, against the DNA was made. TRBV21-1 is flagged as a pseudogene. The CDR3 is 13 amino acids. The CDR3 region is CAPAEAGLYEQYF. The CDR3 DNA sequence: TGTGCCCCAGCAGAAGCGGGACTTTACGAGCAGTACTTC.

V and J are TRBV28 and TRBJ2-7; the match to TRBD2 covers 9 bases. The germline CDR1 and CDR2 sequences are MDHEN and SYDVKM. Losses at the gene ends were 11 bases for V and 0 bases for J; bases not matched to a gene: 14. The CDR3 length is 16 residues. CDR3 region: CAGAGGTGGFSYEQYF. The CDR3 DNA reads as TGTGCCGGCGCGGGGGGGACGGGAGGCTTCTCCTACGAGCAGTACTTC.

Written as DNA, the CDR3 is TGTGCCACCGAAGGGGCCCAACCCGGGACAGAGCAGTTCTTC. It encodes CATEGAQPGTEQFF. This chain uses TRBV2 with TRBJ2-1, with D possibly being TRBD1 (6 bases). Germline assignment: CDR1 SNHLY and CDR2 FYNNEI. V lost 10 bases to trimming and J lost 10 bases, with 23 bases between them. CDR3 length: 14 amino acids.

A single count supports this clone. The J gene is TRBJ2-2, the V gene TRBV7-9; TRBD2 agrees at 7 bases. Germline assignment: CDR1 SEHNR and CDR2 FQNEAQ (reference sequence). The V and J ends lost 4 bases and 6 bases, in that order; junction bases with no gene match: 2. The length of the CDR3 is 13 residues. The DNA for the CDR3 is TGTGCCAGCAGCTCGCTAGCGGCCGGGGAGCTGTTTTTT. This encodes CASSSLAAGELFF.

This clone was counted a few times. J is TRBJ1-1 and V is TRBV14, with 8 bases identical to TRBD1. The V segment lost 5 bases and the J segment 5 bases; nucleotides outside the gene matches: 4. CDR3 length equals 13 residues. Germline V CDR1 and CDR2: SGHDN, FVKESK. CDR3: CASSYTGGTEAFF. In nucleotides, the CDR3 is TGTGCCAGCAGCTATACAGGGGGAACTGAAGCTTTCTTT.

The V gene is TRBV7-6, the J gene TRBJ2-3, with 7 bases that match TRBD2. The V gene's germline CDR1 is SGHVS and CDR2 FNYEAQ. V lost 0 bases, J lost 4 bases, and 1 base stayed unmatched. There are 14 residues in the CDR3. The CDR3 is CASSLAGGADTQYF. CDR3 DNA sequence: TGTGCCAGCAGCTTAGCTGGGGGGGCAGATACGCAGTATTTT.

This clone showed up just once. The V and J genes are TRBV7-9 and TRBJ2-7, with 7 nucleotides matching TRBD1. Germline loops: CDR1 SEHNR, CDR2 FQNEAQ (reference sequence). V trimming: 9 bases; J trimming: 4 bases; junction bases outside the gene matches: 9. The CDR3 is 13 residues long. The CDR3 bases are TGTGCCAGTGCTGGGACAGATGTTTACGAGCAGTACTTC. Its protein product is CASAGTDVYEQYF.

The V and J genes are TRBV30 and TRBJ1-1; maybe TRBD1 (6 bases). Trimming left V 1 base short and J 10 bases short, with 22 bases between. The CDR3 totals 15 residues. The germline V gene encodes CDR1 GTSNPN and CDR2 SVGIG (reference sequence). The CDR3 nucleotides are TGTGCCTGGAGTGGTAGGGGGGGACACCTACCTGGAGCTTTCTTT. As protein: CAWSGRGGHLPGAFF.

J is TRBJ1-2 and V is TRBV18; the D gene is possibly TRBD1 (5 bases). With 6 bases removed from V and 2 bases from J, the gap between germline ends came to 10 bases. CDR3 length: 13 residues. The germline V gene encodes CDR1 KGHSH and CDR2 LQKENI. The CDR3 region has the DNA TGTGCCAGCTCGCGGGACGGGAACTATGGCTACACCTTC. Its protein is CASSRDGNYGYTF.

This chain connects TRBV7-2 to TRBJ1-2; no clear D. The CDR3 has 13 amino acids. Germline lookup yields CDR1 SGHTA and CDR2 FQGNSA. V was pared by 5 bases and J by 8 bases, with 15 bases between. CDR3 coding DNA: TGTGCCAGCAGCACGCGGATCCCGGAGGGCTACACCTTC. It yields the protein CASSTRIPEGYTF.

The count of this clone is one. V is TRBV28 and J is TRBJ1-4; TRBD1 might be the D (5 bases). V was trimmed by 3 bases and J by 8 bases, leaving 13 bases between them. This CDR3 region has 14 residues. Germline V lookup: CDR1 MDHEN, CDR2 SYDVKM. In nucleotides, the CDR3 is TGTGCCAGCAGTTTCGGCAGGGCTGTGGAAAAACTGTTTTTT. This gives the protein CASSFGRAVEKLFF.

This rearrangement joins TRBV7-8 to TRBJ2-4; possible D gene TRBD1, 6 bases. CDR3 length equals 17 residues. Germline CDR1 SGHVS, CDR2 FQNEAQ. The ends were cut back, 1 base at V and 1 base at J, with 14 bases in the middle. The CDR3: CASSLGRGREAKNIQYF. The CDR3, as DNA: TGTGCCAGCAGCTTAGGCAGGGGCCGCGAGGCCAAAAACATTCAGTACTTC.

This chain uses TRBV18 with TRBJ2-1, with 15 positions matching TRBD2. Trimming cost V 0 bases and J 5 bases; bases outside gene matches: 8. Germline CDR1 KGHSH, CDR2 LQKENI. This CDR3 is 19 amino acids long. CDR3 loop: CASSPPGLAGGKADNEQFF. The CDR3 coding sequence is TGTGCCAGCTCACCACCGGGACTAGCGGGAGGAAAAGCGGACAATGAGCAGTTCTTC.

The V gene is TRBV14, the J gene TRBJ1-1; no clear D. CDR1 is SGHDN, CDR2 FVKESK, per germline. Trimming took 3 bases from V and 1 from J, leaving 12 bases between them. This CDR3 comprises 15 residues. CDR3 residues: CASSQITRGNTEAFF. The CDR3, as DNA: TGTGCCAGCAGCCAGATCACACGGGGGAACACTGAAGCTTTCTTT.

The chain has TRBV6-6 and TRBJ1-3; no firm D call. Germline-derived CDR1 and CDR2 are MNHNY and SVGAGI (reference sequence). The length of the CDR3 is 15 residues. Trimming took 2 bases from V and 0 from J, leaving 8 bases between them. The CDR3 sequence is CASSYQDHSGNTIYF. CDR3 bases: TGTGCCAGCAGTTACCAGGATCACTCTGGAAACACCATATATTTT.

This clone was picked up a small number of times. The gene calls are TRBV6-1 and TRBJ2-7, with 10 bases aligning to TRBD2. The CDR3 is made up of 15 amino acids. From germline, CDR1 is MNHNS and CDR2 SASEGT. V trimming: 5 bases; J trimming: 3 bases; junction bases outside the gene matches: 7. The CDR3 reads CASSITTSGNYEQYF. In nucleotides, the CDR3 is TGTGCCAGCAGTATCACCACTAGCGGGAACTACGAGCAGTACTTC.

The chain combines TRBV6-5 with TRBJ2-1; D call uncertain. V lost 6 bases to trimming and J lost 0 bases, with 12 bases between them. CDR3 length equals 15 residues. Per the germline V gene, CDR1 is MNHEY and CDR2 is SVGAGI. Written as DNA, the CDR3 is TGTGCCAGCAGACAGACACACTCCTCCTACAATGAGCAGTTCTTC. It specifies CASRQTHSSYNEQFF.

CDR3 bases: TGTGCCATCAGTACGGGGAGGGGCCGGGACGAGCAGTACTTC. The encoded protein is CAISTGRGRDEQYF. The chain couples TRBV10-3 to TRBJ2-7, with 7 bases aligning to TRBD2. V shed 5 bases, J shed 5 bases, and the junction held 9 bases outside the gene matches. Germline loops: CDR1 ENHRY, CDR2 SYGVKD. The CDR3 contains 14 residues.

This chain connects TRBV27 to TRBJ1-2; D is ambiguous. Trimming removed 7 bases from V and 1 base from J, with 7 bases in between. Germline-derived CDR1 and CDR2 are MNHEY and SMNVEV (reference sequence). The CDR3 is 12 residues long. CDR3 in amino acids: CASKSGNYGYTF. DNA of the CDR3: TGTGCCAGCAAGTCGGGTAACTATGGCTACACCTTC.

This clone was recorded a few times. This chain connects TRBV18 to TRBJ1-6; D remains ambiguous. V was clipped by 2 bases and J by 6 bases, with 5 bases between them. CDR1 KGHSH and CDR2 LQKENI come from the germline V gene. This CDR3 has 13 amino acids. In DNA form, the CDR3 reads TGTGCCAGCTCACCATCAGTTAATTCACCCCTCCACTTT. Protein sequence: CASSPSVNSPLHF. Full variable domain (missing parts from reference TRBV18 and TRBJ1-6): NAGVMQNPRHLVRRRGQEARLRCSPMKGHSHVYWYRQLPEEGLKFMVYLQKENIIDESGMPKERFSAEFPKEGPSILRIQQVVRGDSAAYFCASSPSVNSPLHFGNGTRLTVT.

This chain connects TRBV27 to TRBJ1-5; 7 bases align to TRBD1. This CDR3 region has 13 residues. Germline V gene data show CDR1 as MNHEY and CDR2 as SMNVEV (reference sequence). The V segment lost 8 bases and the J segment 3 bases; nucleotides outside the gene matches: 4. The CDR3 protein is CASGDRVNQPQHF. The CDR3 DNA follows: TGTGCCAGCGGCGACAGGGTCAATCAGCCCCAGCATTTT.

V usage is TRBV27 and J usage is TRBJ1-6; perhaps TRBD1 as D (6 bases). In germline, CDR1 is MNHEY, CDR2 SMNVEV (reference sequence). The CDR3 spans 16 residues. V dropped 3 bases and J dropped 5 bases, with 14 bases sitting between them. CDR3 loop: CASSFSHRANNSPLHF. CDR3 nucleotide sequence: TGTGCCAGCAGTTTTTCCCACAGGGCCAATAATTCACCCCTCCACTTT.

The CDR3 region is CASSRGTKDTEAFF. The CDR3, as DNA: TGTGCCAGCTCACGGGGGACTAAGGACACTGAAGCTTTCTTT. This chain connects TRBV18 to TRBJ1-1, with a weak D call TRBD1 (5 bases). The CDR3 loop spans 14 amino acids. Germline CDR1 and CDR2: KGHSH and LQKENI. Trimming shortened V by 4 bases and J by 3 bases, and 12 bases separated the two germline ends.

The chain couples TRBV30 to TRBJ2-5; 10 nucleotides match TRBD2. This CDR3 has 15 amino acids. After removal of 3 bases from V and 4 bases from J, the junction contained 8 bases not matched to a gene. Germline V gives CDR1 GTSNPN, CDR2 SVGIG (reference sequence). This chain's CDR3 is CAWSPGLAALETQYF. CDR3 sequence (DNA): TGTGCCTGGAGCCCAGGACTAGCGGCTTTAGAGACCCAGTACTTC.

This chain links TRBV28 with TRBJ2-5; TRBD1 aligns across 7 bases. This CDR3 spans 16 amino acids. The V segment lost 4 bases and the J segment 2 bases; nucleotides outside the gene matches: 10. Germline CDR1 MDHEN, CDR2 SYDVKM. The CDR3 sequence: CASSSDRDSYQETQYF. The CDR3 DNA follows: TGTGCCAGCAGTTCGGACCGGGACAGTTATCAAGAGACCCAGTACTTC. Full variable domain (rest looked up from reference TRBV28 and TRBJ2-5): DVKVTQSSRYLVKRTGEKVFLECVQDMDHENMFWYRQDPGLGLRLIYFSYDVKMKEKGDIPEGYSVSREKKERFSLILESASTNQTSMYLCASSSDRDSYQETQYFGPGTRLLVL.

The gene calls are TRBV19 and TRBJ2-7; TRBD2 matches at 8 bases. The CDR3 runs to 18 residues. Germline V gives CDR1 LNHDA, CDR2 SQIVND (reference sequence). J was trimmed by 2 bases and V by 8 bases; bases with no gene match: 20. In nucleotides, the CDR3 is TGTGCCAGTGGACCGGGGGGGGTGAGGAGCGGGAGCACCTACGAGCAGTACTTC. It codes for CASGPGGVRSGSTYEQYF.

The J gene is TRBJ2-7, the V gene TRBV6-6; the D gene is possibly TRBD1 (6 bases). Germline V CDR1 and CDR2: MNHNY, SVGAGI (reference sequence). CDR3 length equals 13 residues. The V end lost 5 bases, the J end lost 7 bases, and 15 bases lay between the germline ends. CDR3 DNA sequence: TGTGCCAGCAGTCTACAGGGACGTAGGGAGCAGTACTTC. Protein sequence: CASSLQGRREQYF.